Listed here are 9 T cell receptor beta chains from one sample, sequenced in a study of T cell responses to AZD1222 COVID-19 vaccine. This table comes from immunoSEQ multiplex PCR, and its TCRdb copy is limited to in-frame clones, with some not included. The table includes about 200,000 clones, about 93% detected once. The input for sequencing was peripheral blood, taken on day 0 of MenACWY control vaccination. These receptor sequences come from an adult in good health.

The chain links TRBV5-4 to TRBJ1-1, with D perhaps matching TRBD1 (6 bases). The CDR3 is 15 amino acids. CDR1 and CDR2 from the germline V gene are SGHNT and YYREEE (reference sequence). V was trimmed by 4 bases and J by 3 bases, leaving 16 bases between them. Here the CDR3 DNA reads TGTGCCAGCAGCGCAAACACAGGGTGGTACACTGAAGCTTTCTTT. It specifies CASSANTGWYTEAFF.

The chain links TRBV27 to TRBJ1-1, with unresolved D. This CDR3 comprises 13 residues. CDR1 MNHEY and CDR2 SMNVEV come from the germline V gene (reference sequence). Trimming stripped 1 base from V and 1 base from J, with 4 bases between. The CDR3 loop reads CASSLYSNTEAFF. For the CDR3, the DNA is TGTGCCAGCAGTTTATACTCGAACACTGAAGCTTTCTTT.

The chain couples TRBV11-2 to TRBJ2-1; D remains unclear. This CDR3 has 14 residues. Between the trimmed V and J ends, which lost 5 bases and 8 bases, there was a span of 16 bases. Per germline, CDR1 SGHAT and CDR2 FQNNGV. The CDR3, as DNA: TGTGCCAGCAGCATAAGACGAGTCGGCGATGAGCAGTTCTTC. Translating gives CASSIRRVGDEQFF. Variable domain in full (rest from reference TRBV11-2 and TRBJ2-1): EAGVAQSPRYKIIEKRQSVAFWCNPISGHATLYWYQQILGQGPKLLIQFQNNGVVDDSQLPKDRFSAERLKGVDSTLKIQPAKLEDSAVYLCASSIRRVGDEQFFGPGTRLTVL.

J is TRBJ1-1 and V is TRBV6-5; D is unclear. V lost 6 bases to trimming and J lost 1 base, with 9 bases between them. Germline lookup yields CDR1 MNHEY and CDR2 SVGAGI. The CDR3 runs 13 residues. In nucleotides, the CDR3 is TGTGCCAGCAGACGAGCAGCGAACACTGAAGCTTTCTTT. Translation: CASRRAANTEAFF.

The CDR3 here is CASTRGGPGRDEQFF. The CDR3 DNA reads as TGTGCCAGTACCCGGGGGGGGCCTGGTCGTGATGAGCAGTTCTTC. This chain uses TRBV19 with TRBJ2-1; TRBD2 agrees at 8 bases. This CDR3 is 15 amino acids long. In germline, CDR1 is LNHDA, CDR2 SQIVND (reference sequence). The ends lost 7 bases at V and 8 bases at J; junction bases unmatched: 13.

The chain has TRBV28 and TRBJ2-2; D not resolved. V shed 3 bases and J shed 4 bases, with 3 bases lying between them. The CDR3 has 12 residues. In germline, CDR1 is MDHEN, CDR2 SYDVKM. CDR3 region: CASSFGTGELFF. CDR3 DNA: TGTGCCAGCAGTTTCGGCACCGGGGAGCTGTTTTTT.

This clone was detected once. The CDR3 protein is CASSAGGGRRNSPLHF. In nucleotides, the CDR3 is TGTGCCAGCAGCGCCGGGGGGGGCAGACGTAATTCACCCCTCCACTTT. V is TRBV9 and J is TRBJ1-6; tentative D call: TRBD1 (6 bases). This CDR3 is built from 16 residues. V shed 3 bases and J shed 6 bases, with 16 bases lying between them. Germline CDR1 SGDLS, CDR2 YYNGEE. Supplemented by reference TRBV9 and TRBJ1-6, the full variable domain reads DSGVTQTPKHLITATGQRVTLRCSPRSGDLSVYWYQQSLDQGLQFLIQYYNGEERAKGNILERFSAQQFPDLHSELNLSSLELGDSALYFCASSAGGGRRNSPLHFGNGTRLTVT.

The chain links TRBV15 to TRBJ2-7; 11 nucleotides line up with TRBD2. The trim removed 1 base at V and 3 bases at J, leaving 5 bases unmatched. The CDR3 contains 16 residues. Germline loops: CDR1 LNHNV, CDR2 YYDKDF (reference sequence). CDR3 amino acids: CATSRGIAGGFYEQYF. As DNA, the CDR3 is TGTGCCACCAGCAGAGGCATAGCGGGGGGGTTCTACGAGCAGTACTTC. Using reference TRBV15 and TRBJ2-7 for the parts outside the CDR3, the full variable domain is DAMVIQNPRYQVTQFGKPVTLSCSQTLNHNVMYWYQQKSSQAPKLLFHYYDKDFNNEADTPDNFQSRRPNTSFCFLDIRSPGLGDTAMYLCATSRGIAGGFYEQYFGPGTRLTVT.

V is TRBV7-8 and J is TRBJ1-2, with a tentative D call TRBD1 (5 bases). Trimming cost V 5 bases and J 8 bases, with 21 bases left between them. CDR3 size: 15 residues. Germline V lookup: CDR1 SGHVS, CDR2 FQNEAQ. As DNA, the CDR3 is TGTGCCAGCAGCGACAGCCCTACAGACTTTAAAGGCTACACCTTC. It codes for CASSDSPTDFKGYTF. The full variable domain, completed using reference TRBV7-8 and TRBJ1-2, is GAGVSQSPRYKVAKRGQDVALRCDPISGHVSLFWYQQALGQGPEFLTYFQNEAQLDKSGLPSDRFFAERPEGSVSTLKIQRTQQEDSAVYLCASSDSPTDFKGYTFGSGTRLTVV.